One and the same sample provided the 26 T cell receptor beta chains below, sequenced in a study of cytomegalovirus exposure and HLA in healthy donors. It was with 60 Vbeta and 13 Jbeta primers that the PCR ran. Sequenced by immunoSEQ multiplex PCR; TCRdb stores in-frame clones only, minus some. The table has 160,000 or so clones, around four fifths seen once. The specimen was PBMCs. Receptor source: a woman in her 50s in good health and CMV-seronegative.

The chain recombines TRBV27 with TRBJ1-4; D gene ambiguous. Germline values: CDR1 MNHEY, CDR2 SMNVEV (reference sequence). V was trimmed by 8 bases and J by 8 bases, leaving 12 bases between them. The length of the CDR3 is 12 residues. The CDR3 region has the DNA TGTGCCAGCTCGGGGATGGGAGAAAAACTGTTTTTT. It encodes CASSGMGEKLFF.

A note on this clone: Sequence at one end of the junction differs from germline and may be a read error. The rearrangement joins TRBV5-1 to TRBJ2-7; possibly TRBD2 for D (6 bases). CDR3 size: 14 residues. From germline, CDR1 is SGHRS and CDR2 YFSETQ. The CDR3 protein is CASSIAGPSYGQYF. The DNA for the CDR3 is TGCGCCAGCAGCATCGCGGGACCGTCCTACGGGCAGTACTTC.

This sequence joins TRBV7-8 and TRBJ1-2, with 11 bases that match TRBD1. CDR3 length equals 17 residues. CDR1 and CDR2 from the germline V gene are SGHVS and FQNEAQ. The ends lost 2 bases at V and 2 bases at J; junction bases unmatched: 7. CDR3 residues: CASSLSGTGGLNYGYTF. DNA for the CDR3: TGTGCCAGCAGCTTATCCGGGACAGGGGGTTTGAACTATGGCTACACCTTC.

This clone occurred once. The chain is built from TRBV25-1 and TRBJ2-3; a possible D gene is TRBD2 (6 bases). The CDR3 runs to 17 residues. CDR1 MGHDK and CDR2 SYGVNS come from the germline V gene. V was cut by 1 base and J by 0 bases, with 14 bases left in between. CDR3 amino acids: CASSESGLASSTDTQYF. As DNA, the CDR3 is TGTGCCAGCAGTGAATCCGGTCTAGCGAGTAGCACAGATACGCAGTATTTT.

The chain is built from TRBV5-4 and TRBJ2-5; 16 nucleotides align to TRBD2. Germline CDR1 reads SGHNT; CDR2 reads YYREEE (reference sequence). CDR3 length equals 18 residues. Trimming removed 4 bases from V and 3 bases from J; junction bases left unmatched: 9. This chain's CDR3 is CASSPGTSGGAREETQYF. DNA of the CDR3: TGTGCCAGCAGCCCCGGGACTAGCGGGGGGGCGAGGGAAGAGACCCAGTACTTC. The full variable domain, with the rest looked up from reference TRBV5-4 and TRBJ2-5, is ETGVTQSPTHLIKTRGQQVTLRCSSQSGHNTVSWYQQALGQGPQFIFQYYREEENGRGNFPPRFSGLQFPNYSSELNVNALELDDSALYLCASSPGTSGGAREETQYFGPGTRLLVL.

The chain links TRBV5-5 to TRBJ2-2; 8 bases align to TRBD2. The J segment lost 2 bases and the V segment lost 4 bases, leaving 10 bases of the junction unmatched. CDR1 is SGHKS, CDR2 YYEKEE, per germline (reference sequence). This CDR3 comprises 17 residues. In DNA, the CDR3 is TGTGCCAGCAGCCGCACCGCCAGCGGGAGTAACACCGGGGAGCTGTTTTTT. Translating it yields CASSRTASGSNTGELFF. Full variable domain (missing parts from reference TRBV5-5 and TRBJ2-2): DAGVTQSPTHLIKTRGQQVTLRCSPISGHKSVSWYQQVLGQGPQFIFQYYEKEERGRGNFPDRFSARQFPNYSSELNVNALLLGDSALYLCASSRTASGSNTGELFFGEGSRLTVL.

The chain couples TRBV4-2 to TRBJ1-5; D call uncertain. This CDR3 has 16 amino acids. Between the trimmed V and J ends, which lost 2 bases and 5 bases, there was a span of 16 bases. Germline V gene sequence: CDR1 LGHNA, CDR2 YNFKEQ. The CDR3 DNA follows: TGTGCCAGCAGCCAACCGGGGAGGGTCGGCGATCAGCCCCAGCATTTT. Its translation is CASSQPGRVGDQPQHF.

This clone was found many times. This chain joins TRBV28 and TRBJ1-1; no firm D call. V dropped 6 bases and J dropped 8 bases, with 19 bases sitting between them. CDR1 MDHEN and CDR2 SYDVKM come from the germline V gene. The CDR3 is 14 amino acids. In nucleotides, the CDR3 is TGTGCCAGCAGAATCTCTTACTCAGGTACCGAAGCTTTCTTT. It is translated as CASRISYSGTEAFF.

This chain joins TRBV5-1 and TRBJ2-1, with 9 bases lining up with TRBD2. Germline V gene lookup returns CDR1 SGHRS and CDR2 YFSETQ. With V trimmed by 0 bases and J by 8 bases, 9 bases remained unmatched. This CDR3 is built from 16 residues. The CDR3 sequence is CASSLDVAGAGDEQFF. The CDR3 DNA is TGCGCCAGCAGCTTGGATGTAGCGGGGGCCGGGGATGAGCAGTTCTTC.

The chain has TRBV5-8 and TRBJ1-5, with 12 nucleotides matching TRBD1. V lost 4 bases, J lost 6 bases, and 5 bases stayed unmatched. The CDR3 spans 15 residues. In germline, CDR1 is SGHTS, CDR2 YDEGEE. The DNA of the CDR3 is TGTGCCAGCAGCGCGGGACAGGGGGCGAGTCAGCCCCAGCATTTT. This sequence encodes CASSAGQGASQPQHF.

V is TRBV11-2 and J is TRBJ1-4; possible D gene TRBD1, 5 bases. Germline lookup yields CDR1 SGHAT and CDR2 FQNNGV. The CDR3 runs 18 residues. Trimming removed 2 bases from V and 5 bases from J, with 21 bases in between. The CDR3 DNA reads TGTGCCAGCAGCTTATTTTTTTCTCTAGACAGACAGAATGAAAAACTGTTTTTT. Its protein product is CASSLFFSLDRQNEKLFF. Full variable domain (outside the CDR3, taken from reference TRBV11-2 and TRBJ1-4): EAGVAQSPRYKIIEKRQSVAFWCNPISGHATLYWYQQILGQGPKLLIQFQNNGVVDDSQLPKDRFSAERLKGVDSTLKIQPAKLEDSAVYLCASSLFFSLDRQNEKLFFGSGTQLSVL.

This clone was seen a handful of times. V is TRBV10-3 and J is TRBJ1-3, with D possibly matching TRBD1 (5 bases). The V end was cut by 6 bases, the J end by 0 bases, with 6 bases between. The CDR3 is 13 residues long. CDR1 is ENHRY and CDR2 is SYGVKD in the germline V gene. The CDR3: CAIRTGSGNTIYF. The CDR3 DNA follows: TGTGCCATCAGAACAGGCTCTGGAAACACCATATATTTT.

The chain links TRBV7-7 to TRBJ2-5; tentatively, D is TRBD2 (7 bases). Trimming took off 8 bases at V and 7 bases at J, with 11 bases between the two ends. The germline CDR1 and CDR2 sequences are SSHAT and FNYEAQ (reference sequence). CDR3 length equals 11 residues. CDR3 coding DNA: TGTGCCAGCGGGGGGGCCATGACCCAGTACTTC. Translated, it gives CASGGAMTQYF.

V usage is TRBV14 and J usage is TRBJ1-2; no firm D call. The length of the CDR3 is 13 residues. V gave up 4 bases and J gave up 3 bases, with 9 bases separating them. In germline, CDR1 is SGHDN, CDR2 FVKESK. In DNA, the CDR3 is TGTGCCAGCAGCCCCCGGGAACACTATGGCTACACCTTC. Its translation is CASSPREHYGYTF.

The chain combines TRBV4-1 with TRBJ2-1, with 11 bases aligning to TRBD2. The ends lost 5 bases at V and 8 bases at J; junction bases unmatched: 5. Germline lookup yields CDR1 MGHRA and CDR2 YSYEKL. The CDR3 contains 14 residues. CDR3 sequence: CASSRLAGYDEQFF. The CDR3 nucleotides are TGCGCCAGCAGCAGACTAGCGGGGTACGATGAGCAGTTCTTC.

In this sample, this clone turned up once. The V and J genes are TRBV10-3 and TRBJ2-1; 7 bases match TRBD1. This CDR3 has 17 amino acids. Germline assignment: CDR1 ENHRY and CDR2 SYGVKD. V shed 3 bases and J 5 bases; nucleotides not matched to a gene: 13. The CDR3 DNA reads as TGTGCCATCAGTGATCGGTCCGTCGGGGACAGCAACAATGAGCAGTTCTTC. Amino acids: CAISDRSVGDSNNEQFF.

CDR3 nucleotides: TGCGCCAGCAGTGCCGGGACTAGTGGGGGAGAGACCCAGTACTTC. Its translation is CASSAGTSGGETQYF. The gene calls are TRBV10-2 and TRBJ2-5; 8 nucleotides line up with TRBD2. The CDR3 covers 15 residues. V trimming: 4 bases; J trimming: 4 bases; junction bases outside the gene matches: 8. The V gene's germline CDR1 is WSHSY and CDR2 SAAADI.

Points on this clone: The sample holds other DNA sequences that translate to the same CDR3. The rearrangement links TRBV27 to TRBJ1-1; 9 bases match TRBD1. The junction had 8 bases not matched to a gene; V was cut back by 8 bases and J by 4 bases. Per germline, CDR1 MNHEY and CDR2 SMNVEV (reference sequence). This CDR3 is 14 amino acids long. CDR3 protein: CASRRDRAGTEAFF. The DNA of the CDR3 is TGTGCCAGCCGCCGGGACAGGGCGGGCACTGAAGCTTTCTTT.

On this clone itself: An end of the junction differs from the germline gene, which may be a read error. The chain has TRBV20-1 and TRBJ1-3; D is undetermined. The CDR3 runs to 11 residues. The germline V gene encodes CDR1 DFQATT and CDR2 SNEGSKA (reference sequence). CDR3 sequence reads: CSASTGSTIYF. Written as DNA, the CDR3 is TGCAGTGCTAGTACGGGAAGCACCATATATTTT.

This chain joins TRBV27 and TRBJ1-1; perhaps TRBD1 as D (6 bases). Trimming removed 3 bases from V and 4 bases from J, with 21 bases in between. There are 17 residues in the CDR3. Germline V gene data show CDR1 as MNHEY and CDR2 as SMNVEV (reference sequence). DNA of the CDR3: TGTGCCAGCAGTTTTGAAGGGGGGGGATGGTTGGGCACTGAAGCTTTCTTT. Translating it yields CASSFEGGGWLGTEAFF.

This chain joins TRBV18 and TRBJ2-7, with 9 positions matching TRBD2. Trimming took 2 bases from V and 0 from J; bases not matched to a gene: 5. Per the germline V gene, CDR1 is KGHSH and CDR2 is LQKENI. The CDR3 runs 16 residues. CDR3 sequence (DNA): TGTGCCAGCTCACCAGCGGCGGGAGGGTCCTCCTACGAGCAGTACTTC. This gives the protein CASSPAAGGSSYEQYF.

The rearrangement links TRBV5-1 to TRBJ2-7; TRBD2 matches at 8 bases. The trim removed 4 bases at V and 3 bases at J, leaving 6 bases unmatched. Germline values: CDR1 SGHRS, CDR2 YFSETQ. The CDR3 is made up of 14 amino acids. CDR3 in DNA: TGCGCCAGCAGCCGAAGCGGGGGATACTACGAGCAGTACTTC. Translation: CASSRSGGYYEQYF. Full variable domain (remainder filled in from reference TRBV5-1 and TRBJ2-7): KAGVTQTPRYLIKTRGQQVTLSCSPISGHRSVSWYQQTPGQGLQFLFEYFSETQRNKGNFPGRFSGRQFSNSRSEMNVSTLELGDSALYLCASSRSGGYYEQYFGPGTRLTVT.

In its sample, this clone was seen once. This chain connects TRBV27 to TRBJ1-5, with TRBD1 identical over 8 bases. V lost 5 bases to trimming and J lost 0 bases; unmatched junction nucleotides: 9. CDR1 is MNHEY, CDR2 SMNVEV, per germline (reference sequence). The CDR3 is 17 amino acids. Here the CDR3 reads CASSALGQGHSNQPQHF. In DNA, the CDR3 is TGTGCCAGCAGTGCCCTTGGACAGGGCCATAGCAATCAGCCCCAGCATTTT.

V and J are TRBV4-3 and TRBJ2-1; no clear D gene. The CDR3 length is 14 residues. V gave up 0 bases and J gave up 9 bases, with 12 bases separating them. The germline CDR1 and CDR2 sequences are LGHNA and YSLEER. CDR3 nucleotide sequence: TGCGCCAGCAGCCAAGATATGTACATCCCTGAGCAGTTCTTC. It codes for CASSQDMYIPEQFF.

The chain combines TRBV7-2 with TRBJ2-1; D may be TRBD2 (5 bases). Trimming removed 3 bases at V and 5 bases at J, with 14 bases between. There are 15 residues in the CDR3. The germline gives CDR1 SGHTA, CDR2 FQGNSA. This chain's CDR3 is CASSFMPSWDNEQFF. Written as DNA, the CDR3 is TGTGCCAGCAGCTTTATGCCTAGCTGGGACAATGAGCAGTTCTTC.

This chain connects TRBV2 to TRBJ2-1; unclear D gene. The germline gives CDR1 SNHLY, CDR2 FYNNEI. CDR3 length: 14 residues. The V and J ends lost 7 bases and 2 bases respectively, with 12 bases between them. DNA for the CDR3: TGTGCCAGCATGACTCGCCCCCCCTACAATGAGCAGTTCTTC. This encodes CASMTRPPYNEQFF.